This T cell receptor (beta chain) was profiled in a study of long-term antiretroviral therapy in people with HIV. Every participant gave one or more pre-ART and two or more post-ART PBMC samples. Run at survey level, the immunoSEQ assay was version v3.0. Sequencing used immunoSEQ multiplex PCR; TCRdb keeps in-frame clones, though not all of them. The repertoire has some 15,000 clones, about 78% of them found once; the top ten carry about 14%. The CDR3 covers 16 residues. The V gene's germline CDR1 is MGHDK and CDR2 SYGVNS. Losses at the gene ends were 3 bases for V and 6 bases for J; bases not matched to a gene: 7.

This clonotype was obtained from a woman aged 35 to 49 with HIV. Sequencing was performed on unsorted PBMCs, taken less than 3.3 years after starting antiretroviral therapy. This sequence joins TRBV25-1 and TRBJ2-2; 10 nucleotides line up with TRBD1. The CDR3 spells CASSDFRQGAAGELFF. The CDR3 DNA reads as TGTGCCAGCAGTGATTTTCGACAGGGGGCCGCCGGGGAGCTGTTTTTT.